This T cell receptor beta chain was sequenced in a study of T cell repertoires in cytomegalovirus infection (dated by TCRdb to between 2018 and 2021). Notes on the research overall: Donor HLA type was relevant to the analysis, as public TCR beta signatures indicated carriage of CMV infection together with the matching HLA type.

Results the study describes overall, beyond this receptor: The ex vivo response was dominated by HLA-C-restricted CMV-specific TCR beta clonotypes, which also provided the single most frequent clonotype in two of eight donors. Carriers of CMV infection plus the relevant HLA type were discriminated by the cumulative frequency of public TCR beta family members in the study cohort and in an independent approximately 350-donor cohort.

In its sample, this clonotype was seen many times. This clone's antigen is unknown. The record has no base qualities; no much larger clone is one base away. In the germline V gene, CDR1 corresponds to SGHTA and CDR2 to FQGTGA. The cysteine opens and the phenylalanine closes a CDR3 of 14 amino acids. Only CDR3 DNA is held: 42 bases, read in frame from base 1. V and J are trimmed by 5 bases and 4 bases, and the gene matches miss 6 bases of the junction. The sequencer listed for this sample is Illumina HiSeq 1500. TCRdb reprocessing: public reads trimmed at Q25 with fastp, clones called with MiXCR, in-frame beta chains kept. Each CDR3 protein gets just one entry, which takes the most common genes and DNA from the rows behind it. The sample table contains about 300,000 distinct CDR3 sequences; only one count was recorded for about 23% of them. Together, the top ten hold about 14% of the sample.

Recombination joined TRBV7-3 with TRBJ1-1, with TRBD1 identical over 8 junction bases. Material for sequencing was PBMCs. The clonotype originates from a human donor in good health (CMV status not recorded). Some clones in this sample may be carry-over from other donors' samples. The encoded CDR3 is CASSAQGEGTEAFF. The DNA sequence follows: TGTGCCAGCAGCGCACAGGGGGAAGGCACTGAAGCTTTCTTT.